The 8 T cell receptor beta chains listed next were all sequenced from one sample in a study of regulatory T cells in long-lasting Graves disease. Time point described: newly diagnosed GD, antithyroid drugs for less than 3 months. The TCR library was made from RNA extracted from PBMCs. Arm-PCR with iRepertoire HTBI primers amplified the CDR3 regions for these TCR beta libraries. MiXCR was run by TCRdb on the multiplex PCR reads, yielding one entry per CDR3 protein. The sample holds hundreds of thousands of distinct CDR3 sequences, roughly 15% seen once. These same records also appear under a second study, on T cells in Graves' hyperthyroidism and ophthalmopathy.

The input for sequencing was peripheral blood mononuclear cells (PBMCs), taken at new diagnosis, from a patient treated with antithyroid drugs. Receptors originate from a woman in her twenties or thirties with Graves disease.

This clonotype was detected ten times or more. V usage is TRBV5-1 and J usage is TRBJ1-5; D gene uncertain. Germline V gives CDR1 SGHRS, CDR2 YFSETQ. The CDR3 sequence is 15 residues long. Trimming shortened V by 5 bases and J by 4 bases, and 16 bases separated the two germline ends. CDR3 sequence reads: CASSRILILNQPQHF. Here the CDR3 DNA reads TGCGCCAGCAGTCGGATTCTTATCCTAAATCAGCCCCAGCATTTT.

This clonotype was seen repeatedly, ten times or more. The gene calls are TRBV28 and TRBJ1-6; D is undetermined. CDR1 MDHEN and CDR2 SYDVKM come from the germline V gene. V was clipped by 6 bases and J by 11 bases, with 20 bases between them. The CDR3 runs 15 residues. Here the CDR3 reads CASSAQVGMEAPLHF. The CDR3 DNA sequence: TGTGCCAGCAGCGCGCAAGTGGGGATGGAAGCACCCCTCCACTTT.

The sample holds a few counts of this clonotype. This chain connects TRBV28 to TRBJ2-2, with 8 nucleotides matching TRBD2. CDR1 and CDR2 (germline): MDHEN, SYDVKM. The CDR3 spans 15 residues. After removal of 6 bases from V and 3 bases from J, the junction contained 6 bases not matched to a gene. CDR3 region: CASRPGLVYTGELFF. The DNA for the CDR3 is TGTGCCAGCAGGCCGGGACTAGTGTACACCGGGGAGCTGTTTTTT. The whole variable domain, filled in from reference TRBV28 and TRBJ2-2, reads DVKVTQSSRYLVKRTGEKVFLECVQDMDHENMFWYRQDPGLGLRLIYFSYDVKMKEKGDIPEGYSVSREKKERFSLILESASTNQTSMYLCASRPGLVYTGELFFGEGSRLTVL.

The chain joins TRBV29-1 to TRBJ2-3; TRBD1 agrees at 8 bases. The CDR3 runs 13 residues. Germline V lookup: CDR1 SQVTM, CDR2 ANQGSEA. J gave up 8 bases and V 5 bases, and 9 bases lay outside the gene matches. For the CDR3, the DNA is TGCAGCGTTTCACAGGGGACAGGCGGTACGCAGTATTTT. Translated: CSVSQGTGGTQYF.

In this sample, this clonotype is medium-sized (0.01 to 0.1%). V and J are TRBV28 and TRBJ2-5; tentatively, D is TRBD1 (5 bases). V was pared by 5 bases and J by 0 bases, with 7 bases between. This CDR3 is 13 amino acids long. Germline-derived CDR1 and CDR2 are MDHEN and SYDVKM. In nucleotides, the CDR3 is TGTGCCAGCAGTCCAGGGTACCAAGAGACCCAGTACTTC. Its translation is CASSPGYQETQYF.

This clonotype has only a few counts. The junction departs from germline at one end; a sequencing error may be responsible. This chain joins TRBV5-1 and TRBJ1-1, with D possibly matching TRBD1 (6 bases). The CDR3 is 15 amino acids. Germline V gene lookup returns CDR1 SGHRS and CDR2 YFSETQ. In DNA, the CDR3 is TGCGCCAACAGCTTGGAGACCAGGGGATCCACTGAAGCTTTCTTT. This encodes CANSLETRGSTEAFF. Full variable domain (missing parts from reference TRBV5-1 and TRBJ1-1): KAGVTQTPRYLIKTRGQQVTLSCSPISGHRSVSWYQQTPGQGLQFLFEYFSETQRNKGNFPGRFSGRQFSNSRSEMNVSTLELGDSALYLCANSLETRGSTEAFFGQGTRLTVV.

The chain recombines TRBV9 with TRBJ2-3, with unresolved D. The V and J ends lost 2 bases and 4 bases respectively, with 11 bases between them. Germline-derived CDR1 and CDR2 are SGDLS and YYNGEE. This CDR3 has 14 residues. The CDR3 DNA is TGTGCCAGCAGCGTGGGCATTCCCCCAGATACGCAGTATTTT. Translation gives CASSVGIPPDTQYF.

In this sample, this clonotype turned up a few times. The chain recombines TRBV5-1 with TRBJ2-7; TRBD1 is a possible D gene (7 bases). The CDR3 spans 16 residues. Germline V lookup: CDR1 SGHRS, CDR2 YFSETQ. V shed 3 bases and J shed 3 bases, with 19 bases lying between them. CDR3 protein: CASSYGGGTERYEQYF. DNA of the CDR3: TGCGCCAGCAGCTATGGTGGGGGGACAGAACGCTACGAGCAGTACTTC.